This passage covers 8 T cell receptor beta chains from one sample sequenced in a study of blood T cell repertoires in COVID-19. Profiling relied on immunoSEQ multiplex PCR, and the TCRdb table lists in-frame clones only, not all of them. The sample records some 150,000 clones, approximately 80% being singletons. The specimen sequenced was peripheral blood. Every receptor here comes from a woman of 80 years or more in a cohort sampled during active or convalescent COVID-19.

The CDR3 is CASSLGDRRGTEAFF. In DNA form, the CDR3 reads TGTGCCAGCAGCTTAGGGGACAGGCGGGGCACTGAAGCTTTCTTT. The chain combines TRBV7-9 with TRBJ1-1; 8 bases map to TRBD1. The CDR3 contains 15 residues. The germline CDR1 and CDR2 sequences are SEHNR and FQNEAQ (reference sequence). Germline trimming cut 1 base from V and 4 bases from J; bases unmatched to any gene: 5.

DNA of the CDR3: TGTGCCAGCAGCTTAGTGGCGGGGATAATGAATGAGCAGTTCTTC. Translating gives CASSLVAGIMNEQFF. The chain carries TRBV7-2 and TRBJ2-1, with TRBD2 as a possible D gene (6 bases). The V and J ends lost 1 base and 7 bases respectively, with 14 bases between them. The CDR3 loop spans 15 amino acids. CDR1 SGHTA and CDR2 FQGNSA come from the germline V gene.

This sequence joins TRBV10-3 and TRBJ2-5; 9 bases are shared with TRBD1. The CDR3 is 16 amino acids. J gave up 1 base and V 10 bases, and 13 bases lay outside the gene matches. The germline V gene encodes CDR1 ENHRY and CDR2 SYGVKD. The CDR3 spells CATLNPGQGIQETQYF. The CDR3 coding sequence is TGTGCCACCTTAAATCCGGGACAGGGAATCCAAGAGACCCAGTACTTC.

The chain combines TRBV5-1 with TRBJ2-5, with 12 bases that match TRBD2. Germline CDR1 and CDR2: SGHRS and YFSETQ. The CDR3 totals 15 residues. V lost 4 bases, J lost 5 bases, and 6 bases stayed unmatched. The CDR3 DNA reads TGCGCCAGCAGCGCCAGACTAGCGGGGGCGGAGACCCAGTACTTC. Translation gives CASSARLAGAETQYF. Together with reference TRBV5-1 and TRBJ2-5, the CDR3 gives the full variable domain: KAGVTQTPRYLIKTRGQQVTLSCSPISGHRSVSWYQQTPGQGLQFLFEYFSETQRNKGNFPGRFSGRQFSNSRSEMNVSTLELGDSALYLCASSARLAGAETQYFGPGTRLLVL.

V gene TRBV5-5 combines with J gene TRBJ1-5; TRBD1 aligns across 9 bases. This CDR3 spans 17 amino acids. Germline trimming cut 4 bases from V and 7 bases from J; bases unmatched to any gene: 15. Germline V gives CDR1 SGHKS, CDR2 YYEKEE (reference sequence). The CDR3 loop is CASSPDPNDRGSQPQHF. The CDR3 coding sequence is TGTGCCAGCAGCCCTGACCCGAACGACAGGGGGAGCCAGCCCCAGCATTTT.

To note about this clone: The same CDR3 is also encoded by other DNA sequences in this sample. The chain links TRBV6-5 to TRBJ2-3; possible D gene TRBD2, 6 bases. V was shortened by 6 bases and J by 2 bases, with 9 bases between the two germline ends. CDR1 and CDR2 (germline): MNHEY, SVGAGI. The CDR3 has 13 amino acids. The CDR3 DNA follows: TGTGCCAGCAGAAGGGACTTCACAGATACGCAGTATTTT. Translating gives CASRRDFTDTQYF.

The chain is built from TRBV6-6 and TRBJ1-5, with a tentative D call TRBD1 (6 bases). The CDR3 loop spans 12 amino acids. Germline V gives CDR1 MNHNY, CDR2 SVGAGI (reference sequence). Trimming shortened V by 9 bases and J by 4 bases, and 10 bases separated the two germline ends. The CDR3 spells CASRTENQPQHF. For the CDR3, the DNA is TGTGCCAGTAGGACAGAGAATCAGCCCCAGCATTTT.

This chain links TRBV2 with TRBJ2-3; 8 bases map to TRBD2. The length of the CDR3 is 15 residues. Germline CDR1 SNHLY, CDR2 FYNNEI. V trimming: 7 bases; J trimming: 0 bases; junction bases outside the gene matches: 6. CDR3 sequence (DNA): TGTGCCAGCATGAATGAGCGGGGGAGCACAGATACGCAGTATTTT. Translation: CASMNERGSTDTQYF.